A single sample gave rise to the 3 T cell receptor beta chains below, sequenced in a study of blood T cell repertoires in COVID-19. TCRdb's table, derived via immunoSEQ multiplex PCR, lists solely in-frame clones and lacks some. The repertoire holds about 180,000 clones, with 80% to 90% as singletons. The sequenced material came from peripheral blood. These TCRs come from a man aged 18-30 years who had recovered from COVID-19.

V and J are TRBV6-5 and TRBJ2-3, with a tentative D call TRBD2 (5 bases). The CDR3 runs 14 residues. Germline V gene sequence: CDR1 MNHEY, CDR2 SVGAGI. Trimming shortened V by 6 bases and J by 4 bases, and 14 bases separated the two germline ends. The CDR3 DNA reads TGTGCCAGCAGGGTCTTTGAGGGAGCAGATACGCAGTATTTT. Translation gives CASRVFEGADTQYF.

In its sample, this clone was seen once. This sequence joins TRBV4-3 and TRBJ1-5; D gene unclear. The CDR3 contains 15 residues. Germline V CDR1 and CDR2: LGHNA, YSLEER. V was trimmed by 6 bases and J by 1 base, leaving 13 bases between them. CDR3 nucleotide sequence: TGCGCCAGCAGTCTAGAACGTAACAGCAATCAGCCCCAGCATTTT. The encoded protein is CASSLERNSNQPQHF.

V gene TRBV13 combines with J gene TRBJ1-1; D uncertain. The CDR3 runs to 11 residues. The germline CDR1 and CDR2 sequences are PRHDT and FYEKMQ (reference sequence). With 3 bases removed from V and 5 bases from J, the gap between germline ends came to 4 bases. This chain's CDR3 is CASSLRTEAFF. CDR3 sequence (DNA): TGTGCCAGCAGCTTGAGGACTGAAGCTTTCTTT.